This T cell receptor (beta chain) was documented in a study of blood T cell repertoires in COVID-19 (dated by TCRdb to 2019 to 2021). With respect to the entire study: Samples covering the acute and convalescent phases of COVID-19 were provided by collaborators in the United States, Italy and Spain. HLA class I and class II types, where available, came from metadata supplied by the sample provider rather than from assay-based typing. Samples were obtained from the ongoing ImmuneRACE study (first 160 participants) and from some 1,200 subjects provided by 6 global collaborators. The dataset comprised deeply sampled blood TCRbeta repertoires from subjects exposed to, actively infected with, or recovered from COVID-19. The material from the prospective study consisted of cDNA or gDNA derived from T cells, B-cell-depleted T cells, or PBMCs. Nearly every sample came with metadata listing a de-identified subject ID, COVID-19 status, age in years and sex. The repertoires were released in a freely available public database meant as a resource for research on the immune response to SARS-CoV-2. Overall study outcomes, separate from this receptor: Clinical and demographic metadata were provided uncurated, with the amount varying by source and participant.

TCRbeta CDR3 regions were amplified from genomic DNA using the immunoSEQ Assay, a bias-controlled multiplex PCR. In the paper's pipeline: Within the assay, amplification of reference gene primers was used to estimate how many nucleated cells each sample contained. To quantify the absolute abundance of each unique TCRbeta CDR3 rearrangement, sequence reads were collapsed and filtered. For each sample, productive Simpson clonality was calculated as the square root of Simpson's diversity index across productive rearrangements. The table comes from immuneACCESS by way of TCRdb, which keeps in-frame sequences with V and J called. Part of the clones is missing from these tables; in studies checked, under half for an unresolved V gene and the rest for unknown reasons. V and J calls and clone size follow that table, whereas D and trimming were derived from the DNA. The sample table records some 350,000 clones; under 95% of these occur just once. The ten largest make up roughly 3.3% of the sample.

This clone has only a few counts. Its recognized antigen is unknown. Base qualities were left out, and no much larger clone turns up one base away. Counted from cysteine to phenylalanine, this CDR3 has 15 amino acids. Left in the record is the CDR3 DNA by itself, 45 bases read in frame from the first base. CDR1 and CDR2 (LGHNA, YSLEER) derive from the germline V gene. V sheds 0 bases and J sheds 1 base, leaving 7 bases between their ends. Samples from volunteer blood donors who had recovered from COVID-19 were contributed by a second Seattle source. The collaborating institutions used their own protocols to collect whole blood in K2EDTA tubes. For TCRbeta analysis, collaborators shipped samples as frozen whole blood, isolated PBMCs, or DNA extracted from either of those sample types.

The sequenced material came from peripheral blood. This chain is built from TRBV4-3 and TRBJ1-3; perhaps TRBD1 is the D gene, with 5 bases matching. This receptor was taken from a woman between 18 and 29 years old who had recovered from COVID-19. The DNA sequence is given as TGCGCCAGCAGCCAAGACAGGGATTCTGGAAACACCATATATTTT. It translates to CASSQDRDSGNTIYF.